These 30 T cell receptor beta chains originate from one sample sequenced in a study of cytomegalovirus exposure and HLA in healthy donors (dated 2017 in TCRdb). The library was produced with the immunoSEQ multiplex PCR assay. A mixture of 60 forward primers for TCR Vbeta segments and 13 reverse primers for TCR Jbeta segments was used in the multiplex PCR. TCRdb re-hosts the immuneACCESS table, in-frame sequences only. Its copies lack some clones; in the studies checked, an unresolved V gene accounts for under half of them, and the cause for the rest is not known. The sample table shows about 140,000 clones, and about 74% are seen once. The ten largest clones capture over 2.5% of the sample. The source material was PBMCs. The receptors derive from a man aged 35 to 55 in good health and CMV-seronegative.

CDR3 DNA: TGTGCCAGCAGCTTGCACGCAGGGAACACTGAAGCTTTCTTT. This gives the protein CASSLHAGNTEAFF. The chain carries TRBV5-4 and TRBJ1-1; D is unresolved. This CDR3 has 14 residues. Trimming removed 1 base from V and 1 base from J, with 8 bases in between. Germline V CDR1 and CDR2: SGHNT, YYREEE (reference sequence).

The V and J genes are TRBV5-6 and TRBJ1-2; D is ambiguous. This CDR3 has 11 amino acids. Germline V lookup: CDR1 SGHDT, CDR2 YYEEEE. V lost 2 bases and J lost 7, with 6 bases in between. CDR3 coding DNA: TGTGCCAGCAGCTTTGAGGTTGGCTACACCTTC. Translation: CASSFEVGYTF.

The chain carries TRBV5-4 and TRBJ2-7, with 8 bases matching TRBD1. V lost 7 bases and J lost 0; bases outside the gene matches: 3. Germline CDR1 and CDR2: SGHNT and YYREEE (reference sequence). The CDR3 has 13 residues. Here the CDR3 reads CASGQGDSYEQYF. The CDR3 DNA reads TGTGCCAGCGGACAGGGTGACTCCTACGAGCAGTACTTC.

This rearrangement joins TRBV11-2 to TRBJ2-1; the match to TRBD2 covers 7 bases. The junction had 8 bases not matched to a gene; V was cut back by 4 bases and J by 2 bases. The length of the CDR3 is 16 residues. Germline CDR1 is SGHAT and CDR2 is FQNNGV. DNA for the CDR3: TGTGCCAGCAGCTCCGTCGGGGGGAGGCCCTACAATGAGCAGTTCTTC. Translation: CASSSVGGRPYNEQFF.

This clone was counted a single time. The V gene is TRBV23-1, the J gene TRBJ1-1; TRBD1 aligns across 9 bases. TRBV23-1 is an open reading frame, and its role is uncertain. Trimming at V came to 1 base and at J to 1 base, leaving 4 bases not matched to a gene. The CDR3 spans 16 residues. CDR3 region: CASSQCGQGTNTEAFF. CDR3 sequence (DNA): TGCGCCAGCAGTCAATGCGGACAGGGGACGAACACTGAAGCTTTCTTT.

The V call is TRBV6-5, the J call TRBJ2-7; a weak D match, TRBD1 (6 bases). The germline V gene encodes CDR1 MNHEY and CDR2 SVGAGI. Trimming took off 2 bases at V and 4 bases at J, with 15 bases between the two ends. The CDR3 runs 15 residues. CDR3 sequence: CASSYGHRVMYEQYF. The CDR3 DNA is TGTGCCAGCAGTTACGGGCACAGGGTAATGTACGAGCAGTACTTC.

The rearrangement joins TRBV4-1 to TRBJ1-1; D perhaps matches TRBD1 (6 bases). The CDR3 is made up of 17 amino acids. Trimming stripped 4 bases from V and 5 bases from J, with 23 bases between. CDR1 is MGHRA and CDR2 is YSYEKL in the germline V gene. The CDR3 here is CASSRSAYRVILTEAFF. DNA of the CDR3: TGCGCCAGCAGCCGTTCCGCTTACAGGGTTATTTTGACTGAAGCTTTCTTT.

The rearrangement joins TRBV29-1 to TRBJ2-7; D gene ambiguous. Deletions cut 1 base from V and 6 bases from J, with 16 bases between. Germline CDR1 reads SQVTM; CDR2 reads ANQGSEA. The CDR3 covers 14 residues. The CDR3 loop reads CSVEVWSSMREQYF. Here the CDR3 DNA reads TGCAGCGTTGAAGTGTGGTCCTCGATGCGCGAGCAGTACTTC.

V and J are TRBV10-3 and TRBJ2-1; D may be TRBD1 (6 bases). The CDR3 spans 16 residues. Trimming cost V 3 bases and J 6 bases, with 18 bases left between them. Germline CDR1 ENHRY, CDR2 SYGVKD. This CDR3 reads CAISDVNRAPRNEQFF. CDR3 bases: TGTGCCATCAGTGACGTAAACAGGGCCCCTCGCAATGAGCAGTTCTTC.

The chain joins TRBV2 to TRBJ2-7; 12 bases agree with TRBD1. J gave up 6 bases and V 5 bases, and 8 bases lay outside the gene matches. The CDR3 has 15 residues. Germline V gives CDR1 SNHLY, CDR2 FYNNEI. The CDR3 DNA reads TGTGCCAGCAGTCCCCAAGGGACAGGGGGCATCGAGCAGTACTTC. This gives the protein CASSPQGTGGIEQYF. The full variable domain, in which reference TRBV2 and TRBJ2-7 provide the parts outside the CDR3, is EPEVTQTPSHQVTQMGQEVILRCVPISNHLYFYWYRQILGQKVEFLVSFYNNEISEKSEIFDDQFSVERPDGSNFTLKIRSTKLEDSAMYFCASSPQGTGGIEQYFGPGTRLTVT.

This clone has a single count. V gene TRBV2 combines with J gene TRBJ1-1; D possibly corresponds to TRBD1 (6 bases). Germline assignment: CDR1 SNHLY and CDR2 FYNNEI. V shed 2 bases and J shed 6 bases, with 22 bases lying between them. This CDR3 contains 17 residues. CDR3 sequence reads: CASSERDITQGRAEAFF. Here the CDR3 DNA reads TGTGCCAGCAGTGAACGGGACATCACCCAAGGGAGGGCTGAAGCTTTCTTT.

The rearrangement uses TRBV4-3 and TRBJ1-6, with a weak D call TRBD1 (5 bases). Between the trimmed V and J ends, which lost 0 bases and 5 bases, there was a span of 8 bases. CDR1 is LGHNA and CDR2 is YSLEER in the germline V gene. This CDR3 spans 15 amino acids. For the CDR3, the DNA is TGCGCCAGCAGCCAAGATCGCAGGGATAATTCACCCCTCCACTTT. Encoded protein: CASSQDRRDNSPLHF.

This chain links TRBV11-3 with TRBJ2-2, with D perhaps matching TRBD2 (6 bases). V dropped 7 bases and J dropped 3 bases, with 12 bases sitting between them. This CDR3 comprises 14 residues. Per germline, CDR1 SGHNT and CDR2 YENEEA. CDR3 coding DNA: TGTGCCAGCACCTCTGGGGGGTACACCGGGGAGCTGTTTTTT. Protein sequence: CASTSGGYTGELFF.

The rearrangement links TRBV11-2 to TRBJ2-7; the D is unclear. Germline V lookup: CDR1 SGHAT, CDR2 FQNNGV. V was trimmed by 1 base and J by 10 bases, leaving 8 bases between them. This CDR3 spans 11 amino acids. DNA for the CDR3: TGTGCCAGCAGCTTAGTTGAGTCCCAGTACTTC. It is translated as CASSLVESQYF.

The V and J genes are TRBV2 and TRBJ2-2, with 15 positions matching TRBD2. J was trimmed by 5 bases and V by 10 bases; bases with no gene match: 2. The CDR3 covers 14 residues. Germline V gene sequence: CDR1 SNHLY, CDR2 FYNNEI. In DNA form, the CDR3 reads TGTGCCATAGGGACTAGCGGGGGGACCGGGGAGCTGTTTTTT. Translating gives CAIGTSGGTGELFF.

This chain uses TRBV4-1 with TRBJ2-3; 12 bases are shared with TRBD2. Germline-derived CDR1 and CDR2 are MGHRA and YSYEKL. Unmatched junction bases numbered 7, after V lost 4 bases and J lost 5 bases. The CDR3 runs to 16 residues. The CDR3 bases are TGCGCCAGCAGCCCCCCTAGCGGGGGGGCCCGAGATACGCAGTATTTT. Amino acid sequence: CASSPPSGGARDTQYF.

The chain uses TRBV5-4 and TRBJ2-1; TRBD2 matches 8 bases. Trimming took 1 base from V and 3 from J; bases not matched to a gene: 6. Germline loops: CDR1 SGHNT, CDR2 YYREEE (reference sequence). CDR3 length: 16 residues. CDR3 in amino acids: CASSLSRGGGYNEQFF. Written as DNA, the CDR3 is TGTGCCAGCAGCTTGTCTCGGGGGGGCGGCTACAATGAGCAGTTCTTC.

The chain recombines TRBV9 with TRBJ2-7; a possible D gene is TRBD2 (5 bases). CDR3 length: 15 residues. Germline loops: CDR1 SGDLS, CDR2 YYNGEE. Trimming stripped 4 bases from V and 0 bases from J, with 14 bases between. CDR3 nucleotide sequence: TGTGCCAGCAGCTCCGGAGGCGGTTTCTCCTACGAGCAGTACTTC. Translated: CASSSGGGFSYEQYF.

The chain couples TRBV5-4 to TRBJ1-1, with D possibly matching TRBD1 (5 bases). The CDR3 runs to 13 residues. V lost 2 bases and J lost 1, with 6 bases in between. Germline assignment: CDR1 SGHNT and CDR2 YYREEE (reference sequence). The CDR3: CASSFTGNTEAFF. The CDR3, as DNA: TGTGCCAGCAGCTTCACAGGGAACACTGAAGCTTTCTTT.

The chain recombines TRBV2 with TRBJ2-3, with 7 nucleotides matching TRBD1. The V gene end was trimmed by 2 bases and the J gene end by 2 bases; junction bases not matched to a gene: 16. CDR1 and CDR2 from the germline V gene are SNHLY and FYNNEI. The CDR3 contains 19 residues. The CDR3 loop reads CASSEFIQGTISDTDTQYF. The CDR3 bases are TGTGCCAGCAGTGAATTTATACAGGGGACAATCTCTGACACAGATACGCAGTATTTT.

The V call is TRBV12-5, the J call TRBJ1-5; D gene unclear. The germline gives CDR1 LGHNT, CDR2 FRNRAP. This CDR3 spans 18 amino acids. V was pared by 3 bases and J by 2 bases, with 20 bases between. This CDR3 is CASGLIPAGKEGNQPQHF. The CDR3 DNA reads as TGTGCTAGTGGTTTAATCCCGGCCGGGAAGGAGGGCAATCAGCCCCAGCATTTT. Complete variable domain (other parts from reference TRBV12-5 and TRBJ1-5): DARVTQTPRHKVTEMGQEVTMRCQPILGHNTVFWYRQTMMQGLELLAYFRNRAPLDDSGMPKDRFSAEMPDATLATLKIQPSEPRDSAVYFCASGLIPAGKEGNQPQHFGDGTRLSIL.

The genes are TRBV30 and TRBJ2-3; the D is unclear. The CDR3 runs to 13 residues. V gave up 2 bases and J gave up 2 bases, with 8 bases separating them. Germline V gene sequence: CDR1 GTSNPN, CDR2 SVGIG (reference sequence). The CDR3 DNA reads TGTGCCTGGAGTTCAGGTTCCACAGATACGCAGTATTTT. Translated, it gives CAWSSGSTDTQYF.

The chain joins TRBV5-4 to TRBJ2-7; TRBD2 matches at 8 bases. Unmatched junction bases numbered 8, after V lost 3 bases and J lost 0 bases. Looked up from germline, CDR1 is SGHNT and CDR2 is YYREEE (reference sequence). The CDR3 contains 16 residues. CDR3 sequence: CASSSGTRPSSYEQYF. CDR3 coding DNA: TGTGCCAGCAGCTCCGGGACTAGGCCTAGCTCCTACGAGCAGTACTTC.

This clone has a handful of counts. As DNA, the CDR3 is TGCGCCAGCAGCCAACCTAATCCGAACACTGAAGCTTTCTTT. Residues: CASSQPNPNTEAFF. The V and J genes are TRBV4-1 and TRBJ1-1, with no clear D. Deletions cut 2 bases from V and 1 base from J, with 8 bases between. The CDR3 sequence is 14 residues long. Germline loops: CDR1 MGHRA, CDR2 YSYEKL.

This chain connects TRBV5-6 to TRBJ1-3; TRBD1 is a possible D gene (5 bases). The V end lost 0 bases, the J end lost 4 bases, and 20 bases lay between the germline ends. The CDR3 runs to 18 residues. The germline V gene encodes CDR1 SGHDT and CDR2 YYEEEE. DNA for the CDR3: TGTGCCAGCAGCTTGGAGGGCTTTGAAGGGACTCACGGAAACACCATATATTTT. Its protein is CASSLEGFEGTHGNTIYF.

V gene TRBV9 combines with J gene TRBJ1-1; D remains ambiguous. CDR3 length: 15 amino acids. The ends were cut back, 0 bases at V and 3 bases at J, with 12 bases in the middle. The germline CDR1 and CDR2 sequences are SGDLS and YYNGEE. This CDR3 is CASSVEYSSDTEAFF. CDR3 in DNA: TGTGCCAGCAGCGTAGAGTACAGTTCGGACACTGAAGCTTTCTTT.

This clone was found once. V gene TRBV5-4 combines with J gene TRBJ2-3; D unresolved. The length of the CDR3 is 13 residues. Per the germline V gene, CDR1 is SGHNT and CDR2 is YYREEE (reference sequence). Trimming cost V 0 bases and J 1 base, with 3 bases left between them. In DNA, the CDR3 is TGTGCCAGCAGCTTGGGCGGCACAGATACGCAGTATTTT. It translates to CASSLGGTDTQYF.

The CDR3 DNA sequence: TGTGCCAGCAGTCAGATGAACACTGAAGCTTTCTTT. Translation gives CASSQMNTEAFF. The V gene is TRBV6-5, the J gene TRBJ1-1; D unresolved. V dropped 5 bases and J dropped 0 bases, with 4 bases sitting between them. Germline loops: CDR1 MNHEY, CDR2 SVGAGI. The CDR3 totals 12 residues.

V usage is TRBV5-8 and J usage is TRBJ2-5; 7 bases align to TRBD1. The CDR3 length is 12 residues. Germline CDR1 reads SGHTS; CDR2 reads YDEGEE. V lost 5 bases to trimming and J lost 5 bases; unmatched junction nucleotides: 3. As DNA, the CDR3 is TGTGCCAGCAGAGACAGGGCTGAGACCCAGTACTTC. It encodes CASRDRAETQYF.

CDR3 loop: CASSYSSGGGYEQYF. The CDR3 DNA sequence: TGTGCCAGCAGTTACTCGAGCGGGGGGGGATACGAGCAGTACTTC. The V call is TRBV6-5, the J call TRBJ2-7, with 10 bases matching TRBD2. There are 15 residues in the CDR3. Germline values: CDR1 MNHEY, CDR2 SVGAGI. V was clipped by 0 bases and J by 4 bases; unmatched bases: 3.